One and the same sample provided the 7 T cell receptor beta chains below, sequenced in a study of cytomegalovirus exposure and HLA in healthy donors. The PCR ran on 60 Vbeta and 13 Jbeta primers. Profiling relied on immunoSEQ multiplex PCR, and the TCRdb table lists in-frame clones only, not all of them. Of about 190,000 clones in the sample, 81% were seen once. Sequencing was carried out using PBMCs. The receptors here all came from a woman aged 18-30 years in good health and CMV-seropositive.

CDR3: CASSLQKSYGYTF. The CDR3, as DNA: TGTGCCAGCAGCCTACAGAAGAGCTATGGCTACACCTTC. This chain uses TRBV11-1 with TRBJ1-2; no clear D. CDR1 is SGHAT, CDR2 FQDESV, per germline (reference sequence). CDR3 length: 13 amino acids. V lost 5 bases and J 4 bases, leaving 11 bases between the germline ends.

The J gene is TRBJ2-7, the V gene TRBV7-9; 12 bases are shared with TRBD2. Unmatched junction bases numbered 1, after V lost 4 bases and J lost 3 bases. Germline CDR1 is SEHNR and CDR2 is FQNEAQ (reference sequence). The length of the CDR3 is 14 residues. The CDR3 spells CASSSGLAGYEQYF. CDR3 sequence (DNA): TGTGCCAGCAGCTCGGGACTAGCGGGCTACGAGCAGTACTTC.

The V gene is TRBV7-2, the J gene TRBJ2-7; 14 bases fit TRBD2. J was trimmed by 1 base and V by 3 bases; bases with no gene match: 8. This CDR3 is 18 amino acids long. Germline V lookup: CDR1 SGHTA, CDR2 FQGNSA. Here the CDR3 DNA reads TGTGCCAGCAGCTTGCTCTCCGGGACTAGCGGGGGTTCCTACGAGCAGTACGTC. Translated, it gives CASSLLSGTSGGSYEQYV.

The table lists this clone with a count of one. Here the CDR3 DNA reads TGTGCCTGGAGTGTACTAGTCACAGGGGGGTCCAACGTCCTGACTTTC. Translated, it gives CAWSVLVTGGSNVLTF. This chain connects TRBV30 to TRBJ2-6, with 8 bases that match TRBD1. Germline CDR1 and CDR2: GTSNPN and SVGIG (reference sequence). J lost 8 bases, V lost 0 bases, and 9 bases had no gene match. The CDR3 extends over 16 amino acids.

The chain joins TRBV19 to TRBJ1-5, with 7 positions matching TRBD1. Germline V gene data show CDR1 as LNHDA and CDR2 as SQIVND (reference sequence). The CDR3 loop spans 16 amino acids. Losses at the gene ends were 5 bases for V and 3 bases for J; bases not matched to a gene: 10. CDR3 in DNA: TGTGCCAGTAGTGCCCCCTATGGGACAGCCAATCAGCCCCAGCATTTT. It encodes CASSAPYGTANQPQHF. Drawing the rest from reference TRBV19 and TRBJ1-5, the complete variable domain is DGGITQSPKYLFRKEGQNVTLSCEQNLNHDAMYWYRQDPGQGLRLIYYSQIVNDFQKGDIAEGYSVSREKKESFPLTVTSAQKNPTAFYLCASSAPYGTANQPQHFGDGTRLSIL.

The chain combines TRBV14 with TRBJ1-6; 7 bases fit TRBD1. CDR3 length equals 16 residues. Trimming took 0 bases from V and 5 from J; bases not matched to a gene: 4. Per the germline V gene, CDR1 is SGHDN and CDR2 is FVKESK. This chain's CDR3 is CASSQDLGQHNSPLHF. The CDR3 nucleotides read TGTGCCAGCAGCCAAGATCTGGGACAGCATAATTCACCCCTCCACTTT.

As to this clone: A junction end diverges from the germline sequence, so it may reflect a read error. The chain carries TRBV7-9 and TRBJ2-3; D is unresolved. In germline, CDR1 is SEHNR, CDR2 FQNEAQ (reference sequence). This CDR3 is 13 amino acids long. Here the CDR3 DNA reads TGTTCCAGCAGCCCCGCGGCCACAGATACGCAGTATTTT. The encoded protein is CSSSPAATDTQYF.